This TCR beta chain was retrieved from a study of OX40 agonist ivuxolimab in advanced cancers. Across the study: Prior anti-PD-1, anti-PD-L1 or anti-CTLA-4 therapy was allowed; more than 30% had some.

The protocol was immunoSEQ multiplex PCR, while the TCRdb copy is restricted to in-frame clones and leaves out a portion. The table lists more than 75,000 clones, 75% to 90% of them singletons. The CDR3 contains 12 residues. Germline V CDR1 and CDR2: SGHTA, FQGNSA. Deletions cut 8 bases from V and 2 bases from J, with 10 bases between. The specimen comprised CD4+ or CD8+ T cells sorted from blood, sampled in a trial of the OX40 agonist ivuxolimab. V and J are TRBV7-2 and TRBJ2-7; TRBD1 might be the D (5 bases). This receptor was taken from an adult with an advanced solid tumor such as melanoma, head and neck, liver or kidney cancer. CDR3 DNA: TGTGCCAGCGAAGACAGAGCCTACGAGCAGTACTTC. Translating gives CASEDRAYEQYF.